These 27 T cell receptor beta chains came from one sample sequenced in a study of shared clonotypes between healthy human individuals. Sequencing was performed with immunoSEQ multiplex PCR; in TCRdb, only in-frame clones are kept and a portion is missing. The sample yields roughly 410,000 clones, about 96% seen once. The sample consisted of memory CD8+ T cells sorted from blood. Subset denoted: CD45RO+ cells pooled with CCR7-negative TemRA cells. The source is a man aged 30-40 years in good health.

This clone showed up just a few times. The gene calls are TRBV6-4 and TRBJ1-1; D is unresolved. Trimming removed 4 bases at V and 0 bases at J, with 6 bases between. The CDR3 has 13 amino acids. Germline V CDR1 and CDR2: MRHNA, SNTAGT. The CDR3 loop is CASSVEMNTEAFF. As DNA, the CDR3 is TGTGCCAGCAGTGTTGAGATGAACACTGAAGCTTTCTTT.

The rearrangement links TRBV2 to TRBJ2-1; D remains ambiguous. The V and J ends lost 8 bases and 5 bases respectively, with 13 bases between them. Germline CDR1 and CDR2: SNHLY and FYNNEI. CDR3 length: 13 amino acids. The CDR3 region has the DNA TGTGCCAGCCGGTGGTCTAGAAACAATGAGCAGTTCTTC. Translating it yields CASRWSRNNEQFF.

This rearrangement joins TRBV6-1 to TRBJ1-2; D possibly corresponds to TRBD1 (5 bases). The CDR3 length is 14 residues. With 1 base removed from V and 6 bases from J, the gap between germline ends came to 12 bases. Germline V gene lookup returns CDR1 MNHNS and CDR2 SASEGT. CDR3 DNA: TGTGCCAGCAGTGAAGTTGGGGGGATGGATGGCTACACCTTC. Encoded protein: CASSEVGGMDGYTF.

This clone was observed a few times. V and J are TRBV6-6 and TRBJ1-3; no clear D. This CDR3 comprises 10 residues. With 5 bases removed from V and 4 bases from J, the gap between germline ends came to 0 bases. CDR1 MNHNY and CDR2 SVGAGI come from the germline V gene (reference sequence). The CDR3 DNA follows: TGTGCCAGCAGTGGAAACACCATATATTTT. Encoded protein: CASSGNTIYF.

The chain has TRBV10-1 and TRBJ2-2; the D gene could be TRBD1 or TRBD2 (6 bases each). From germline, CDR1 is WNHNN and CDR2 SYGVQD (reference sequence). The CDR3 extends over 17 amino acids. Trimming left V 3 bases short and J 1 base short, with 15 bases between. The DNA for the CDR3 is TGCGCCAGCAGTGAAGGGGGGCGGGGAAGGAACACCGGGGAGCTGTTTTTT. Translation gives CASSEGGRGRNTGELFF.

This chain uses TRBV4-1 with TRBJ2-2; a possible D gene is TRBD2 (5 bases). CDR3 length equals 13 residues. V lost 4 bases to trimming and J lost 6 bases, with 9 bases between them. Per germline, CDR1 MGHRA and CDR2 YSYEKL. DNA for the CDR3: TGCGCCAGCAGCCGAGGGCGGGCCGGGGAGCTGTTTTTT. It specifies CASSRGRAGELFF.

The CDR3 bases are TGCGCCAGCAGCGCAAAAACGGGCCCTGTTAGGAATGAGCAGTTCTTC. Protein product: CASSAKTGPVRNEQFF. The V and J genes are TRBV5-1 and TRBJ2-1; D ambiguous. CDR3 size: 16 residues. Trimming took off 4 bases at V and 7 bases at J, with 21 bases between the two ends. CDR1 and CDR2 (germline): SGHRS, YFSETQ. The full variable domain, its missing parts supplied by reference TRBV5-1 and TRBJ2-1, is KAGVTQTPRYLIKTRGQQVTLSCSPISGHRSVSWYQQTPGQGLQFLFEYFSETQRNKGNFPGRFSGRQFSNSRSEMNVSTLELGDSALYLCASSAKTGPVRNEQFFGPGTRLTVL.

CDR3 DNA: TGTGCCAGCAGCTTACTAAAGCGCCCAGATACGCAGTATTTT. Translated, it gives CASSLLKRPDTQYF. This chain joins TRBV7-3 and TRBJ2-3, with no clear D. V gave up 2 bases and J gave up 4 bases, with 10 bases separating them. From germline, CDR1 is SGHTA and CDR2 FQGTGA. This CDR3 is 14 amino acids long.

This chain joins TRBV4-1 and TRBJ2-1; D remains ambiguous. CDR3 length equals 11 residues. Trimming cost V 0 bases and J 15 bases, with 9 bases left between them. Germline assignment: CDR1 MGHRA and CDR2 YSYEKL. The CDR3 spells CASSQEKVRFF. DNA of the CDR3: TGCGCCAGCAGCCAAGAGAAAGTGCGGTTCTTC.

The chain uses TRBV2 and TRBJ1-1; D is uncertain. Trimming cost V 2 bases and J 11 bases, with 6 bases left between them. The CDR3 has 10 residues. Germline V CDR1 and CDR2: SNHLY, FYNNEI. The CDR3 loop reads CASSETRAFF. The CDR3 nucleotides read TGTGCCAGCAGTGAAACGCGGGCTTTCTTT.

This chain uses TRBV7-9 with TRBJ2-3; a weak D match, TRBD2 (6 bases). This CDR3 region has 14 residues. Trimming cost V 4 bases and J 6 bases, with 14 bases left between them. Looked up from germline, CDR1 is SEHNR and CDR2 is FQNEAQ (reference sequence). The CDR3 bases are TGTGCCAGCAGCTCTTACGGGAGTTTGGATACGCAGTATTTT. Its translation is CASSSYGSLDTQYF.

This sequence joins TRBV10-1 and TRBJ2-4, with 7 bases fitting TRBD2. The J segment lost 0 bases and the V segment lost 3 bases, leaving 5 bases of the junction unmatched. CDR3 length: 16 residues. Germline-derived CDR1 and CDR2 are WNHNN and SYGVQD (reference sequence). The CDR3: CASSEGAGEAKNIQYF. CDR3 DNA: TGCGCCAGCAGTGAAGGTGCGGGAGAAGCCAAAAACATTCAGTACTTC.

This rearrangement joins TRBV30 to TRBJ1-3, with D perhaps TRBD1 (6 bases). Trimming removed 1 base from V and 7 bases from J, with 8 bases in between. CDR1 is GTSNPN and CDR2 is SVGIG in the germline V gene (reference sequence). CDR3 length: 12 amino acids. CDR3 in amino acids: CAWSAQGNTIYF. Written as DNA, the CDR3 is TGTGCCTGGAGTGCCCAGGGGAACACCATATATTTT.

V is TRBV28 and J is TRBJ2-5; 10 bases map to TRBD1. The length of the CDR3 is 16 residues. Germline-derived CDR1 and CDR2 are MDHEN and SYDVKM. V dropped 4 bases and J dropped 1; count of bases not matched to a gene: 6. The CDR3 nucleotides are TGTGCCAGCAGTTCCCGGGACAGGGGAGCCCAAGAGACCCAGTACTTC. As protein: CASSSRDRGAQETQYF.

The chain joins TRBV5-1 to TRBJ2-3, with TRBD2 matching 7 bases. The J segment lost 2 bases and the V segment lost 5 bases, leaving 5 bases of the junction unmatched. Germline CDR1 reads SGHRS; CDR2 reads YFSETQ. The CDR3 spans 14 residues. The CDR3 sequence is CASSWTRNTDTQYF. DNA for the CDR3: TGCGCCAGCAGTTGGACTAGGAACACAGATACGCAGTATTTT.

The rearrangement uses TRBV5-5 and TRBJ1-4; D remains unclear. Trimming removed 4 bases at V and 3 bases at J, with 10 bases between. The CDR3 loop spans 14 amino acids. Germline V gene sequence: CDR1 SGHKS, CDR2 YYEKEE (reference sequence). CDR3 protein: CASSQTASNEKLFF. The CDR3 coding sequence is TGTGCCAGCAGCCAGACGGCTTCTAATGAAAAACTGTTTTTT.

The chain links TRBV7-9 to TRBJ2-7, with TRBD1 matching over 8 bases. The germline V gene has CDR1 SEHNR and CDR2 FQNEAQ (reference sequence). J lost 6 bases, V lost 4 bases, and 8 bases had no gene match. The CDR3 runs 14 residues. The CDR3, as DNA: TGTGCCAGCAGCTCGTCGGGACAGGCGGGCGAGCAGTACTTC. Amino acid sequence: CASSSSGQAGEQYF. Complete variable domain (other parts from reference TRBV7-9 and TRBJ2-7): DTGVSQNPRHKITKRGQNVTFRCDPISEHNRLYWYRQTLGQGPEFLTYFQNEAQLEKSRLLSDRFSAERPKGSFSTLEIQRTEQGDSAMYLCASSSSGQAGEQYFGPGTRLTVT.

The V and J genes are TRBV5-4 and TRBJ2-3; D perhaps matches TRBD2 (5 bases). CDR3 size: 13 residues. Germline CDR1 and CDR2: SGHNT and YYREEE (reference sequence). V lost 6 bases to trimming and J lost 3 bases, with 11 bases between them. CDR3: CASKIGETDTQYF. The CDR3 region has the DNA TGTGCCAGCAAGATCGGGGAAACAGATACGCAGTATTTT.

Worth noting for this clone: The sample has other DNA sequences that encode this CDR3 too. J is TRBJ2-2 and V is TRBV6-1, with D unclear. Germline V gives CDR1 MNHNS, CDR2 SASEGT. The CDR3 totals 13 residues. V was pared by 3 bases and J by 5 bases, with 7 bases between. CDR3 nucleotide sequence: TGTGCCAGCAGTGAGCTTGGAACCGGGGAGCTGTTTTTT. The encoded protein is CASSELGTGELFF.

The genes are TRBV16 and TRBJ2-2; 12 bases align to TRBD2. Trimming cost V 5 bases and J 5 bases; bases outside gene matches: 6. CDR1 is KGHSY, CDR2 FQNENV, per germline. The CDR3 covers 16 residues. Written as DNA, the CDR3 is TGTGCCAGCAGCTACTCCGGGACTAGCGGGACCGGGGAGCTGTTTTTT. Its translation: CASSYSGTSGTGELFF.

A single count supports this clone. This rearrangement joins TRBV10-2 to TRBJ1-1, with unresolved D. CDR1 is WSHSY and CDR2 is SAAADI in the germline V gene. The CDR3 is 12 residues long. V was clipped by 4 bases and J by 6 bases, with 9 bases between them. The CDR3 here is CASSGRTPEAFF. CDR3 sequence (DNA): TGCGCCAGCAGTGGGCGTACGCCTGAAGCTTTCTTT.

The chain uses TRBV25-1 and TRBJ1-4, with a tentative D call TRBD1 (6 bases). Per the germline V gene, CDR1 is MGHDK and CDR2 is SYGVNS. The V end was cut by 1 base, the J end by 4 bases, with 16 bases between. This CDR3 region has 17 residues. This CDR3 reads CASSESDDRSYNEKLFF. In nucleotides, the CDR3 is TGTGCCAGCAGTGAATCCGACGACAGGAGCTATAATGAAAAACTGTTTTTT.

The rearrangement uses TRBV27 and TRBJ2-1; TRBD2 is a possible D gene (6 bases). The germline V and J ends were trimmed by 7 bases and 3 bases, with 7 bases remaining between them. The V gene's germline CDR1 is MNHEY and CDR2 SMNVEV (reference sequence). This CDR3 region has 12 residues. The CDR3 DNA follows: TGTGCCAGCACGGGAGTCTACAATGAGCAGTTCTTC. It yields the protein CASTGVYNEQFF.

The V and J genes are TRBV5-1 and TRBJ2-3; D uncertain. This CDR3 region has 15 residues. V was cut by 1 base and J by 0 bases, with 9 bases left in between. From germline, CDR1 is SGHRS and CDR2 YFSETQ. The CDR3 DNA reads TGCGCCAGCAGCTTGCCCCTGACCAGCACAGATACGCAGTATTTT. Its protein product is CASSLPLTSTDTQYF.

V usage is TRBV7-9 and J usage is TRBJ2-1, with a weak D call TRBD2 (5 bases). From germline, CDR1 is SEHNR and CDR2 FQNEAQ (reference sequence). There are 15 residues in the CDR3. The ends were cut back, 3 bases at V and 5 bases at J, with 14 bases in the middle. CDR3 sequence reads: CASSFIQAGDNEQFF. CDR3 DNA sequence: TGTGCCAGCAGCTTTATCCAGGCCGGGGACAATGAGCAGTTCTTC.

This chain joins TRBV5-1 and TRBJ2-4; 10 bases line up with TRBD2. Germline V gene sequence: CDR1 SGHRS, CDR2 YFSETQ. The CDR3 sequence is 15 residues long. V trimming: 0 bases; J trimming: 8 bases; junction bases outside the gene matches: 5. The CDR3 region has the DNA TGCGCCAGCAGCTTGGAACCTAGCGGGAGCTACATTCAGTACTTC. Its protein is CASSLEPSGSYIQYF.

The rearrangement links TRBV7-5 to TRBJ2-7; the table assigns TRBD2, which was not confirmed against the DNA. TRBV7-5 is marked as a pseudogene. The CDR3 runs 18 residues. Here the CDR3 DNA reads TGTGCCAGAAGCTTACCACAAGGGGGTAGCGGGAGGGACTACGAGCAGTACTTC. This gives the protein CARSLPQGGSGRDYEQYF.